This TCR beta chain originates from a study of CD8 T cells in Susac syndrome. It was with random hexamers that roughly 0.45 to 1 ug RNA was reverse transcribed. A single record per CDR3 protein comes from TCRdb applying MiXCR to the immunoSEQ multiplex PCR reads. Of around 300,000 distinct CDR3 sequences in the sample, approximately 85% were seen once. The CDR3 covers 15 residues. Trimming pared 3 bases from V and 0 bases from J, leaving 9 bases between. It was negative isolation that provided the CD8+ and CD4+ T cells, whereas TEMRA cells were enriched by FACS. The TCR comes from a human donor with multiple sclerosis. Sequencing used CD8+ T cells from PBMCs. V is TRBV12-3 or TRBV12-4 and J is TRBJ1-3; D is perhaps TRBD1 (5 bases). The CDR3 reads CASSLSGGSGNTIYF. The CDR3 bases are TGTGCCAGCAGTTTGTCCGGGGGCTCTGGAAACACCATATATTTT.